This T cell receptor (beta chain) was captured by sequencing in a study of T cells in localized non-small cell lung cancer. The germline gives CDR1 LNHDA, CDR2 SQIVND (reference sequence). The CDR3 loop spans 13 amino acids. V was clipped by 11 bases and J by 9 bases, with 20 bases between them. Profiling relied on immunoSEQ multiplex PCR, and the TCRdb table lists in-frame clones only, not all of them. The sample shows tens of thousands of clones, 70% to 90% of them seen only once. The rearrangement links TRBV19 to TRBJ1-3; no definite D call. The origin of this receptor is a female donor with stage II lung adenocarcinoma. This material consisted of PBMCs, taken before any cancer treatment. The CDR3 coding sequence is TGTGCCGGTGGAGACCCTGCTTTTGGCACCATATATTTT. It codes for CAGGDPAFGTIYF.